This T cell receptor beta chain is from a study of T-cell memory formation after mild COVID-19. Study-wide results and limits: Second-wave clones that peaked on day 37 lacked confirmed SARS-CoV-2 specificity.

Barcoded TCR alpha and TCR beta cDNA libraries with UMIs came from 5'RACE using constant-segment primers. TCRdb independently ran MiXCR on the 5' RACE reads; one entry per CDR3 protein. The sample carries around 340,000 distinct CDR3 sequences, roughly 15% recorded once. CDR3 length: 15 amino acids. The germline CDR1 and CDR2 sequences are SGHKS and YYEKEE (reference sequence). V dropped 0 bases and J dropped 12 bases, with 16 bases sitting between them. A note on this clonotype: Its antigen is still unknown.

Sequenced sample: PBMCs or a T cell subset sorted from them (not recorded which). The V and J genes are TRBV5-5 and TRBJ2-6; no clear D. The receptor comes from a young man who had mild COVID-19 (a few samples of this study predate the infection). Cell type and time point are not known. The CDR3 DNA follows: TGTGCCAGCAGCTTGGAACGGCCGAGGAACGGCGTCCTGACTTTC. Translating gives CASSLERPRNGVLTF.